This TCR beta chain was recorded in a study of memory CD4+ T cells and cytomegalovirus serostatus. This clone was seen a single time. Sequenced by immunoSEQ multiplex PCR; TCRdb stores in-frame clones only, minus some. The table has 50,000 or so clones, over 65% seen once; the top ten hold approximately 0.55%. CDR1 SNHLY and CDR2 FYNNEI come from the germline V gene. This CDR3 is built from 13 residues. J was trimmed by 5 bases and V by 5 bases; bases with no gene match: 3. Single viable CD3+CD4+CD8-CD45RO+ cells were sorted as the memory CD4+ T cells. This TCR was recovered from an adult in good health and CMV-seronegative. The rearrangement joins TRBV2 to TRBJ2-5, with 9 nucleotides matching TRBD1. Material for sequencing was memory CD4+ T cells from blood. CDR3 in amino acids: CASSRDRVETQYF. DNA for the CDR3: TGTGCCAGCAGTCGGGACAGGGTGGAGACCCAGTACTTC.